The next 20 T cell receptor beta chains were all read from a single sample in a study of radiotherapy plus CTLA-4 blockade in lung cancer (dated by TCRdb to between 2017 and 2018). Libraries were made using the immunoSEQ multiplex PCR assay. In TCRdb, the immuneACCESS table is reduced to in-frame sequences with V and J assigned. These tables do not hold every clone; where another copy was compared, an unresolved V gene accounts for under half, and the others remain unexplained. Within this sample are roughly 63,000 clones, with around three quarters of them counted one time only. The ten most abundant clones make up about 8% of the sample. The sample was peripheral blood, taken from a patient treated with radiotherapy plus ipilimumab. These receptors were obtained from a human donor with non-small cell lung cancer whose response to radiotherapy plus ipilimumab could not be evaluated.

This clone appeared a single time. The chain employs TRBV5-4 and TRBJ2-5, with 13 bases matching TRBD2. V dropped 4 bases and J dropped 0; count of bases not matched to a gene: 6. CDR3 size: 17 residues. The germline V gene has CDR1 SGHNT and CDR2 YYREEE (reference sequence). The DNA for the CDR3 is TGTGCCAGCAGCCGCGGGACTAGCGGGACCAACCAAGAGACCCAGTACTTC. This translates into CASSRGTSGTNQETQYF.

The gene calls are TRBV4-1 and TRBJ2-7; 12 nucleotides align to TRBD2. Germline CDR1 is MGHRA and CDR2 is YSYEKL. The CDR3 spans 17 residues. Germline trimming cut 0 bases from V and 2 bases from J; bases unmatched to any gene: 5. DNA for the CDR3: TGCGCCAGCAGCCAAGATCATCTAGCGGGAGGGCCCTACGAGCAGTACTTC. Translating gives CASSQDHLAGGPYEQYF.

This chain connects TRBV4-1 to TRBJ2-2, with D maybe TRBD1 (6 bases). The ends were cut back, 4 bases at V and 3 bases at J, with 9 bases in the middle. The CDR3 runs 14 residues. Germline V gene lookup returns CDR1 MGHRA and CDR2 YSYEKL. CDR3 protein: CASSPGTHTGELFF. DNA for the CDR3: TGCGCCAGCAGCCCGGGGACACACACCGGGGAGCTGTTTTTT.

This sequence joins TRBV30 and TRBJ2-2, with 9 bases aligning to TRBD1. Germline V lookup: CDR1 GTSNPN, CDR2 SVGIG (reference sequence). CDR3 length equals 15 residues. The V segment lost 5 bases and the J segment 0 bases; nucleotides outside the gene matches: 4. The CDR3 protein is CAWGTGQSNTGELFF. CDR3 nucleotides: TGTGCCTGGGGGACAGGGCAGTCGAACACCGGGGAGCTGTTTTTT.

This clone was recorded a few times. The CDR3 region is CASMRTDTQYF. The CDR3 DNA reads as TGTGCCAGCATGAGGACAGATACGCAGTATTTT. This chain uses TRBV2 with TRBJ2-3; D gene uncertain. The CDR3 consists of 11 residues. V was trimmed by 7 bases and J by 3 bases, leaving 5 bases between them. Germline CDR1 and CDR2: SNHLY and FYNNEI.

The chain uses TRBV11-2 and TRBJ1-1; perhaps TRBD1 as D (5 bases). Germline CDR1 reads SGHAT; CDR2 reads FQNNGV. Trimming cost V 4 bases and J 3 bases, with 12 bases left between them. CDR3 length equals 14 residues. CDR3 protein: CASSSTALYTEAFF. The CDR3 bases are TGTGCCAGCAGCTCGACAGCCCTATACACTGAAGCTTTCTTT.

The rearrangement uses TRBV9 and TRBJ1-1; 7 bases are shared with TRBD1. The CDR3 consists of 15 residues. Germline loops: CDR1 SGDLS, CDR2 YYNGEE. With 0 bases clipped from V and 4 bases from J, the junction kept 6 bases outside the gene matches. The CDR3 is CASSVGSGGRTEAFF. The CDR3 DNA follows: TGTGCCAGCAGCGTAGGGTCAGGGGGTCGCACTGAAGCTTTCTTT.

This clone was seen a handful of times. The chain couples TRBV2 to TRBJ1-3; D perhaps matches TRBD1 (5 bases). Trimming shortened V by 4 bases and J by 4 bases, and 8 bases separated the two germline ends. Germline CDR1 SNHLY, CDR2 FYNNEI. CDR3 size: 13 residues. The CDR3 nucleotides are TGTGCCAGCAGTGGGGACTTCGGAAACACCATATATTTT. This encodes CASSGDFGNTIYF.

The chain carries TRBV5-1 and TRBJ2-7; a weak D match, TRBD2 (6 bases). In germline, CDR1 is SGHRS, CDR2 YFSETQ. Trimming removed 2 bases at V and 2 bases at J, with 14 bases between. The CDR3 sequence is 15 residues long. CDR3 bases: TGCGCCAGCAGCTTCTTCGGGGGTTATCCCTACGAGCAGTACTTC. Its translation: CASSFFGGYPYEQYF.

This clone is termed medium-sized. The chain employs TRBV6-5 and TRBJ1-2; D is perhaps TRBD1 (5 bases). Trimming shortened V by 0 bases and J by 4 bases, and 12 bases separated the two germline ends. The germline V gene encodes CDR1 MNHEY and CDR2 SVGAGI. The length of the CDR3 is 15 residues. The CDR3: CASSYSLGGTYGYTF. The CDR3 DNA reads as TGTGCCAGCAGTTACTCCTTGGGGGGTACCTATGGCTACACCTTC.

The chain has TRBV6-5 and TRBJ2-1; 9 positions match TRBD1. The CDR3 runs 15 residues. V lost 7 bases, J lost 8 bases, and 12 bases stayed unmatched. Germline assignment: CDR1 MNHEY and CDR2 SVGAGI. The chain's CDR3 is CASTTPTGGWDEQFF. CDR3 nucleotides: TGTGCCAGCACCACTCCGACAGGGGGATGGGATGAGCAGTTCTTC.

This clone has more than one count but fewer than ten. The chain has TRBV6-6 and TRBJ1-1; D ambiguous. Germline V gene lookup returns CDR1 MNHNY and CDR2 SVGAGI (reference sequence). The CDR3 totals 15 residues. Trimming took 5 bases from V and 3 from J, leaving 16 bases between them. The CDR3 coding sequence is TGTGCCAGCAGTGAGGGCGGAGGGCGGGACACTGAAGCTTTCTTT. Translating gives CASSEGGGRDTEAFF.

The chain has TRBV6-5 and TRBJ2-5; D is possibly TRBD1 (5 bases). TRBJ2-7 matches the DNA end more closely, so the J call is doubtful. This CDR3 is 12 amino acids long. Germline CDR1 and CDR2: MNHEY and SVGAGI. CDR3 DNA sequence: TGTGCCAGCAGTAGGGGCAGTTACGAGCAGTACTTC. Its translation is CASSRGSYEQYF.

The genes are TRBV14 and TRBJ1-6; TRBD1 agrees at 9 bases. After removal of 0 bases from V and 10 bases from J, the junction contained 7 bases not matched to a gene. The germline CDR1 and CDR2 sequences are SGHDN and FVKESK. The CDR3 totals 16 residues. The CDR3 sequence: CASSQEGTGRGSPLHF. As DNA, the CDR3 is TGTGCCAGCAGCCAAGAGGGGACAGGGAGAGGGTCACCCCTCCACTTT. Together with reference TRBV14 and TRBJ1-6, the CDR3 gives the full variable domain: EAGVTQFPSHSVIEKGQTVTLRCDPISGHDNLYWYRRVMGKEIKFLLHFVKESKQDESGMPNNRFLAERTGGTYSTLKVQPAELEDSGVYFCASSQEGTGRGSPLHFGNGTRLTVT.

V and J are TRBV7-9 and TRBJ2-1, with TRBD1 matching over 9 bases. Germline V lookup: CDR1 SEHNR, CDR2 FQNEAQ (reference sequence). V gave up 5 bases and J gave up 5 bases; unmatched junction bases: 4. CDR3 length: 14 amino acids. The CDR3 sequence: CASSPDRGHNEQFF. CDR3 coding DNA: TGTGCCAGCAGCCCGGACAGGGGCCACAATGAGCAGTTCTTC.

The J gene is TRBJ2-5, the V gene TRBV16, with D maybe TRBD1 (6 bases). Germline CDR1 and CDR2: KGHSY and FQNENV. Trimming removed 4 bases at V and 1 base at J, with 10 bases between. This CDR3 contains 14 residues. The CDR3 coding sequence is TGTGCCAGCAGCCCGGACAGACGCCAAGAGACCCAGTACTTC. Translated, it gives CASSPDRRQETQYF. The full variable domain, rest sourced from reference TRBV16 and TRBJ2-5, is GEEVAQTPKHLVRGEGQKAKLYCAPIKGHSYVFWYQQVLKNEFKFLISFQNENVFDETGMPKERFSAKCLPNSPCSLEIQATKLEDSAVYFCASSPDRRQETQYFGPGTRLLVL.

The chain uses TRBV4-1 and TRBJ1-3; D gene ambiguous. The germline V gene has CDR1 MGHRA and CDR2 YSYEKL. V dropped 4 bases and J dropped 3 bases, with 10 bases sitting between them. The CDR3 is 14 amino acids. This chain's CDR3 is CASSPGGGGNTIYF. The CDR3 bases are TGCGCCAGCAGCCCAGGAGGTGGTGGAAACACCATATATTTT.

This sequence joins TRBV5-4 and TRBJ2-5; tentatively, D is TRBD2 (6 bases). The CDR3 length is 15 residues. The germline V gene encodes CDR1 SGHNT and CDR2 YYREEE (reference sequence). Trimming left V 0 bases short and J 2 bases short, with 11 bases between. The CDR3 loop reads CASSLGRGVQETQYF. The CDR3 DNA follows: TGTGCCAGCAGCTTGGGTCGCGGGGTACAAGAGACCCAGTACTTC.

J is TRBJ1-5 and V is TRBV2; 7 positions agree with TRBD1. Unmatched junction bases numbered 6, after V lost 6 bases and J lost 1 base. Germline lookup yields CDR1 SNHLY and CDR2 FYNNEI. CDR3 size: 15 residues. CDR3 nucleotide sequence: TGTGCCAGCAGCTCAGGGGGTTTGAGCAATCAGCCCCAGCATTTT. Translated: CASSSGGLSNQPQHF.

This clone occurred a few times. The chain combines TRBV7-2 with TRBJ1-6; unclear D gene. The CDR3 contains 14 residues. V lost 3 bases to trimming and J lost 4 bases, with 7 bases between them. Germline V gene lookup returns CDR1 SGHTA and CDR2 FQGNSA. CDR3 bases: TGTGCCAGCAGCTTGGGGAGTTATAATTCACCCCTCCACTTT. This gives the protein CASSLGSYNSPLHF.